A selection of T cell receptor beta chains follows, all from one sample in a study of cytotoxic CD8 clonotypes in ibrutinib-treated CLL. Profiling relied on immunoSEQ multiplex PCR, and the TCRdb table lists in-frame clones only, not all of them. The sample lists 130,000 to 150,000 clones; approximately 80% were seen once. This specimen consisted of PBMCs, obtained after 12 months of ibrutinib treatment. The receptors come from a human donor with chronic lymphocytic leukemia. Each CDR3 is given with its conserved first and last residue. D genes are given only for firm matches. Clone size is stated in some rows and not others, as once, few, many or a class when expanded.

.,.,TRBV10-3,TRBJ2-2,CAISATENTGELFF,TGTGCCATCAGTGCAACAGAGAACACCGGGGAGCTGTTTTTT
TRBD2,.,TRBV5-1,TRBJ2-3,CASGHPGLAGVGGTDTQYF,TGCGCCAGCGGACATCCGGGACTAGCGGGAGTAGGGGGCACAGATACGCAGTATTTT
TRBD2,.,TRBV18,TRBJ2-7,CASSPPAGVDEQYF,TGTGCCAGCTCACCACCGGCGGGAGTCGACGAGCAGTACTTC
.,.,TRBV5-5,TRBJ2-7,CASSLDSPGNEQYF,TGTGCCAGCAGCTTGGATAGTCCAGGGAACGAGCAGTACTTC
.,.,TRBV5-4,TRBJ2-5,CASSTPREGSQTQYF,TGTGCCAGCAGCACTCCACGTGAGGGGTCACAGACCCAGTACTTC
TRBD1,once,TRBV28,TRBJ1-2,CASSPRDRGGYTF,TGTGCCAGCAGTCCTAGGGACAGGGGAGGCTACACCTTC
TRBD2,.,TRBV5-1,TRBJ2-3,CASSLTTSGSSTDTQYF,TGCGCCAGCAGCTTGACGACTAGCGGGAGCAGCACAGATACGCAGTATTTT
.,once,TRBV7-9,TRBJ1-4,CASRRTGTPNEKLFF,TGTGCCAGCAGGCGAACCGGGACGCCGAATGAAAAACTGTTTTTT
.,.,TRBV4-3,TRBJ2-3,CASSQGVGVATDTQYF,TGCGCCAGCAGCCAAGGGGTCGGGGTGGCGACAGATACGCAGTATTTT
.,.,TRBV9,TRBJ2-1,CASSSVGGTNEQFF,TGTGCCAGCAGCTCGGTTGGCGGGACCAATGAGCAGTTCTTC
.,.,TRBV7-9,TRBJ2-1,CAAAFRGYNEQFF,TGTGCCGCCGCTTTTAGGGGCTACAATGAGCAGTTCTTC
.,.,TRBV5-1,TRBJ2-1,CASRDTGEQFF,TGCGCCAGCAGGGACACGGGGGAGCAGTTCTTC
TRBD2,.,TRBV27,TRBJ2-3,CASRPRGLAGGMGVATDTQYF,TGTGCCAGCAGACCAAGAGGACTAGCGGGAGGTATGGGGGTTGCCACAGATACGCAGTATTTT
.,.,TRBV5-1,TRBJ1-4,CASSSGATNEKLFF,TGCGCCAGCAGCTCAGGGGCAACTAATGAAAAACTGTTTTTT
.,.,TRBV6-5,TRBJ1-4,CASTSLGRGEGKLFF,TGTGCCAGCACCTCCCTCGGAAGAGGAGAGGGAAAACTGTTTTTT
.,.,TRBV7-8,TRBJ2-1,CASSLGDSRDNEQFF,TGTGCCAGCAGCTTAGGAGATAGCAGGGACAATGAGCAGTTCTTC
TRBD2,few,TRBV5-1,TRBJ2-7,CASSHETSGIDEQYF,TGCGCCAGCAGCCACGAGACTAGCGGGATCGACGAGCAGTACTTC
.,few,TRBV7-6,TRBJ2-7,CASSSKAYEQYF,TGTGCCAGCAGCTCCAAGGCCTACGAGCAGTACTTC
.,.,TRBV5-4,TRBJ2-3,CASSFGTSTDTQYF,TGTGCCAGCAGCTTCGGTACGTCGACAGATACGCAGTATTTT
TRBD2,once,TRBV5-1,TRBJ2-1,CASSLGTSGSYVEQFF,TGCGCCAGCAGCTTGGGGACTAGCGGGAGTTATGTTGAGCAGTTCTTC
.,.,TRBV29-1,TRBJ2-2,CSVGTGGNTGELFF,TGCAGCGTTGGGACTGGCGGGAACACCGGGGAGCTGTTTTTT
.,few,TRBV6-5,TRBJ2-1,CASSYSLVSYNEQFF,TGTGCCAGCAGTTACTCGCTAGTATCGTACAATGAGCAGTTCTTC
.,.,TRBV2,TRBJ1-1,CASIPLPRGDTEAFF,TGTGCCAGCATTCCCCTTCCACGGGGGGACACTGAAGCTTTCTTT
.,few,TRBV30,TRBJ1-1,CAWRTRNTEAFF,TGTGCCTGGAGAACACGGAACACTGAAGCTTTCTTT
.,.,TRBV18,TRBJ2-7,CASSPLQSAHEQYF,TGTGCCAGCTCACCACTACAGTCAGCCCACGAGCAGTACTTC
TRBD1,.,TRBV4-3,TRBJ1-4,CASSQEGTGSVEKLFF,TGCGCCAGCAGCCAAGAGGGGACAGGGTCGGTTGAAAAACTGTTTTTT
TRBD1,few,TRBV19,TRBJ2-5,CASSIDVGTGRGTQYF,TGTGCCAGTAGTATAGATGTCGGGACAGGGAGGGGAACCCAGTACTTC
TRBD1,.,TRBV18,TRBJ2-7,CASSPGQGRSYEQYF,TGTGCCAGCTCCCCCGGACAGGGCAGATCCTACGAGCAGTACTTC
TRBD1,.,TRBV27,TRBJ2-3,CASSLKWTGRGTDTQYF,TGTGCCAGCAGTTTGAAGTGGACAGGACGAGGCACAGATACGCAGTATTTT
TRBD1,.,TRBV27,TRBJ1-1,CASSSIQGAGTEAFF,TGTGCCAGCAGTTCAATACAGGGGGCGGGGACTGAAGCTTTCTTT
.,few,TRBV19,TRBJ1-2,CASSTPWGPANYGYTF,TGTGCCAGTAGTACCCCATGGGGCCCAGCTAACTATGGCTACACCTTC
TRBD2,.,TRBV7-6,TRBJ2-7,CASQKSGDSYEQYF,TGTGCCAGCCAAAAGAGCGGGGACTCCTACGAGCAGTACTTC
TRBD1,.,TRBV12-5,TRBJ2-7,CASGPYSGTVYEQYF,TGTGCTAGTGGACCCTACTCCGGGACAGTCTACGAGCAGTACTTC
.,.,TRBV5-1,TRBJ2-3,CASSLEGRLTDTQYF,TGCGCCAGCAGCTTGGAGGGCAGACTCACAGATACGCAGTATTTT
.,.,TRBV18,TRBJ2-7,CASSEDESYEQYF,TGTGCCAGCTCAGAGGACGAGTCCTACGAGCAGTACTTC
.,.,TRBV21-1,TRBJ2-2,CASSKSLNTGELFF,TGTGCCAGCAGCAAATCTCTCAACACCGGGGAGCTGTTTTTT
.,.,TRBV5-8,TRBJ1-2,CASSLVSGAPYQGYTF,TGTGCCAGCAGCTTGGTGTCAGGGGCCCCCTACCAGGGCTACACCTTC
TRBD1,.,TRBV6-6,TRBJ1-1,CASSYSTTGRDTEAFF,TGTGCCAGCAGTTACTCGACGACAGGGAGGGACACTGAAGCTTTCTTT
TRBD2,.,TRBV9,TRBJ2-1,CASSVGGRVDNEQFF,TGTGCCAGCAGCGTAGGCGGGAGGGTAGACAATGAGCAGTTCTTC
.,.,TRBV10-2,TRBJ2-1,CASSELGSYNEQFF,TGCGCCAGCAGTGAGTTGGGCTCCTACAATGAGCAGTTCTTC
.,.,TRBV4-1,TRBJ2-2,CASSQKKRRVNTGELFF,TGCGCCAGCAGCCAAAAGAAGAGGAGGGTGAACACCGGGGAGCTGTTTTTT
.,.,TRBV19,TRBJ2-2,CASSIRGELFF,TGTGCCAGTAGTATACGGGGGGAGCTGTTTTTT
TRBD2,.,TRBV9,TRBJ2-3,CASSPGLAGGEDTQYF,TGTGCCAGCAGCCCGGGCTTGGCGGGAGGAGAAGATACGCAGTATTTT